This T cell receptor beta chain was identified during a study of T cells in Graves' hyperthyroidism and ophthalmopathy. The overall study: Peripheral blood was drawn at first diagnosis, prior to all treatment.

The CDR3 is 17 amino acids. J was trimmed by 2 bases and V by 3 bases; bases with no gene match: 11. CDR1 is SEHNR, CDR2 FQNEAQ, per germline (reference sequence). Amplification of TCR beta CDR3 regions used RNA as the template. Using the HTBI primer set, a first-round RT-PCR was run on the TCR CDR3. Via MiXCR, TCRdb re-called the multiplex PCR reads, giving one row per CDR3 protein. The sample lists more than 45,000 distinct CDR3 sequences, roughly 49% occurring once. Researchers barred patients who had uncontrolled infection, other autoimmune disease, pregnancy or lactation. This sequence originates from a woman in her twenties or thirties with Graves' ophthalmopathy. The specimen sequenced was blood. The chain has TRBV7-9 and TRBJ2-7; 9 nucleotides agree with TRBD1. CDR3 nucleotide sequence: TGTGCCAGCAGCTTTCAAGGGGGGACAGGGCGTACCTACGAGCAGTACTTC. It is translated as CASSFQGGTGRTYEQYF.